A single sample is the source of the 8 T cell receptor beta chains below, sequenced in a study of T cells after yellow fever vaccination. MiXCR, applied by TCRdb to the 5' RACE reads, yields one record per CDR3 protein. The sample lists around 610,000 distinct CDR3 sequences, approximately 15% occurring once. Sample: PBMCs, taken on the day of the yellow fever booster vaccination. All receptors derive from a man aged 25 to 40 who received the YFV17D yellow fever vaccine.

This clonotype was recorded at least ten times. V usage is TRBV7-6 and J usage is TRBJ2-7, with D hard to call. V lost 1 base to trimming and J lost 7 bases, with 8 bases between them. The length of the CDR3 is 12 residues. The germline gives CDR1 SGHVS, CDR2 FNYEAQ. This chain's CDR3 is CASSLGKDEQYF. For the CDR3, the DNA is TGTGCCAGCAGCTTAGGAAAGGATGAGCAGTACTTC.

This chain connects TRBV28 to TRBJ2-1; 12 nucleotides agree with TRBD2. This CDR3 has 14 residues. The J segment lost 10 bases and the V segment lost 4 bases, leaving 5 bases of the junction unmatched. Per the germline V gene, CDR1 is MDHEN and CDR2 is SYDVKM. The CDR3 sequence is CASSSRLAGEEQFF. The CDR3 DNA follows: TGTGCCAGCAGTTCACGACTAGCGGGAGAGGAGCAGTTCTTC.

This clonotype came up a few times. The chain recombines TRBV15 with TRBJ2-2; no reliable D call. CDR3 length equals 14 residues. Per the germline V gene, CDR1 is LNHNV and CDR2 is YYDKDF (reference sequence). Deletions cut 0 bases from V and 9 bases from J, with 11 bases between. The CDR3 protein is CATSRERLARELFF. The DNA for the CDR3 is TGTGCCACCAGCAGAGAGCGACTGGCCCGGGAGCTGTTTTTT.

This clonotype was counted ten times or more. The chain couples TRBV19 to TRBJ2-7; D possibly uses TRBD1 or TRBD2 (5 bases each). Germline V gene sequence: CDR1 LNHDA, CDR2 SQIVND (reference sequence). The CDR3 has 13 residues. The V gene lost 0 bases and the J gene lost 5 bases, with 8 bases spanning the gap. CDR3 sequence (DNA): TGTGCCAGTAGTATAGAGAGGGGCAACGAGCAGTACTTC. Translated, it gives CASSIERGNEQYF. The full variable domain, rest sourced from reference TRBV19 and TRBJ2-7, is DGGITQSPKYLFRKEGQNVTLSCEQNLNHDAMYWYRQDPGQGLRLIYYSQIVNDFQKGDIAEGYSVSREKKESFPLTVTSAQKNPTAFYLCASSIERGNEQYFGPGTRLTVT.

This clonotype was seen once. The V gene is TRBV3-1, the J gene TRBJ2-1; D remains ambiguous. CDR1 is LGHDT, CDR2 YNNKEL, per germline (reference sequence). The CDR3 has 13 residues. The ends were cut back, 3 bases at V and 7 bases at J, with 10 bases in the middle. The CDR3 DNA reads TGTGCCAGCAGCCATTTAGGATCGAATGAGCAGTTCTTC. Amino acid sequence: CASSHLGSNEQFF.

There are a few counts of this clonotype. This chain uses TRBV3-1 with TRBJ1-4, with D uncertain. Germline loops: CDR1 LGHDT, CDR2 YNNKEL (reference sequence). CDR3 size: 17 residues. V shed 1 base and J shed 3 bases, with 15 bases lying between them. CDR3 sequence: CASSQASGFLPNEKLFF. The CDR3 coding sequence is TGTGCCAGCAGCCAAGCGTCGGGCTTTCTACCTAATGAAAAACTGTTTTTT.

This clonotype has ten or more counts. Written as DNA, the CDR3 is TGTGCCAGCACCCTTGGAGCGACAGAGACCCAGTACTTC. Its protein product is CASTLGATETQYF. J is TRBJ2-5 and V is TRBV7-2; D is unclear. This CDR3 contains 13 residues. V was pared by 7 bases and J by 4 bases, with 13 bases between. Germline loops: CDR1 SGHTA, CDR2 FQGNSA.

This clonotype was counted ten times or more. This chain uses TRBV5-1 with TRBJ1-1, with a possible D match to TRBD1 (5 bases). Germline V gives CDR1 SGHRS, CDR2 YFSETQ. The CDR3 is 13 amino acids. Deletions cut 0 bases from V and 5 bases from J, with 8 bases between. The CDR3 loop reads CASSLGAGTEAFF. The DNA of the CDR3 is TGCGCCAGCAGCTTGGGAGCAGGGACTGAAGCTTTCTTT.